The 9 T cell receptor beta chains below were found in one sample sequenced in a study of blood T cell repertoires in COVID-19. The protocol was immunoSEQ multiplex PCR, while the TCRdb copy is restricted to in-frame clones and leaves out a portion. The data contain some 100,000 clones, around 87% of them singletons. The source material was peripheral blood. Receptors were obtained from a woman younger than 45 with acute or convalescent COVID-19.

The chain has TRBV29-1 and TRBJ2-7, with D perhaps TRBD1 (5 bases). The germline V gene has CDR1 SQVTM and CDR2 ANQGSEA. The CDR3 totals 14 residues. The ends were cut back, 6 bases at V and 1 base at J, with 16 bases in the middle. CDR3 loop: CSVSGRPPSYEQYF. CDR3 nucleotides: TGCAGCGTATCAGGGCGCCCGCCATCCTACGAGCAGTACTTC.

The chain links TRBV30 to TRBJ1-4, with D maybe TRBD1 (6 bases). The CDR3 is 12 residues long. Looked up from germline, CDR1 is GTSNPN and CDR2 is SVGIG (reference sequence). Trimming stripped 5 bases from V and 6 bases from J, with 10 bases between. CDR3 DNA sequence: TGTGCCTGGGGACAGTTTGATGAAAAACTGTTTTTT. Amino acids: CAWGQFDEKLFF.

The chain combines TRBV7-9 with TRBJ1-6; 9 bases map to TRBD1. This CDR3 has 16 amino acids. CDR1 SEHNR and CDR2 FQNEAQ come from the germline V gene (reference sequence). With V trimmed by 0 bases and J by 10 bases, 7 bases remained unmatched. The CDR3 region has the DNA TGTGCCAGCAGCTTAGCTCGGGGACAGGGAGGATCACCCCTCCACTTT. It specifies CASSLARGQGGSPLHF.

This clone was counted once. This chain connects TRBV7-6 to TRBJ2-7; TRBD2 aligns across 9 bases. Germline assignment: CDR1 SGHVS and CDR2 FNYEAQ. The CDR3 spans 16 residues. After removal of 0 bases from V and 1 base from J, the junction contained 4 bases not matched to a gene. The CDR3 spells CASSLAGTSPSYEQYF. Here the CDR3 DNA reads TGTGCCAGCAGCTTAGCAGGGACTAGCCCTTCCTACGAGCAGTACTTC.

The chain recombines TRBV24-1 with TRBJ1-2; TRBD1 agrees at 7 bases. This CDR3 has 16 amino acids. From germline, CDR1 is KGHDR and CDR2 SFDVKD. V trimming: 4 bases; J trimming: 2 bases; junction bases outside the gene matches: 9. The chain's CDR3 is CATSDSGQDRNYGYTF. The CDR3 DNA follows: TGTGCCACCAGTGACTCTGGACAGGATAGGAACTATGGCTACACCTTC.

The chain carries TRBV23-1 and TRBJ1-2, with D possibly matching TRBD1 (6 bases). TRBV23-1 is noted as an ORF with a role that remains uncertain. This CDR3 contains 12 residues. With 2 bases removed from V and 8 bases from J, the gap between germline ends came to 9 bases. In nucleotides, the CDR3 is TGCGCCAGCAGTCAAGGGGGCGACGGCTACACCTTC. Its protein is CASSQGGDGYTF.

J is TRBJ2-7 and V is TRBV24-1, with TRBD1 matching over 7 bases. V dropped 3 bases and J dropped 2; count of bases not matched to a gene: 6. The CDR3 consists of 15 residues. Germline assignment: CDR1 KGHDR and CDR2 SFDVKD. This CDR3 reads CATSDPRQGTYEQYF. CDR3 nucleotide sequence: TGTGCCACCAGTGATCCCCGACAGGGCACCTACGAGCAGTACTTC.

This clone came up once. The chain links TRBV14 to TRBJ1-5; D unclear. Germline values: CDR1 SGHDN, CDR2 FVKESK. Trimming left V 2 bases short and J 4 bases short, with 6 bases between. The CDR3 extends over 13 amino acids. CDR3 region: CASSQSGNQPQHF. The DNA of the CDR3 is TGTGCCAGCAGCCAATCGGGTAATCAGCCCCAGCATTTT. Supplemented by reference TRBV14 and TRBJ1-5, the full variable domain reads EAGVTQFPSHSVIEKGQTVTLRCDPISGHDNLYWYRRVMGKEIKFLLHFVKESKQDESGMPNNRFLAERTGGTYSTLKVQPAELEDSGVYFCASSQSGNQPQHFGDGTRLSIL.

CDR3 nucleotide sequence: TGTGCCAGCAGCTGGAGCGGGGGGGCCGGGTCCAATGAGCAGTTCTTC. As protein: CASSWSGGAGSNEQFF. The V gene is TRBV11-2, the J gene TRBJ2-1, with TRBD2 matching over 10 bases. The germline V gene encodes CDR1 SGHAT and CDR2 FQNNGV. Losses at the gene ends were 4 bases for V and 6 bases for J; bases not matched to a gene: 9. The CDR3 is made up of 16 amino acids.